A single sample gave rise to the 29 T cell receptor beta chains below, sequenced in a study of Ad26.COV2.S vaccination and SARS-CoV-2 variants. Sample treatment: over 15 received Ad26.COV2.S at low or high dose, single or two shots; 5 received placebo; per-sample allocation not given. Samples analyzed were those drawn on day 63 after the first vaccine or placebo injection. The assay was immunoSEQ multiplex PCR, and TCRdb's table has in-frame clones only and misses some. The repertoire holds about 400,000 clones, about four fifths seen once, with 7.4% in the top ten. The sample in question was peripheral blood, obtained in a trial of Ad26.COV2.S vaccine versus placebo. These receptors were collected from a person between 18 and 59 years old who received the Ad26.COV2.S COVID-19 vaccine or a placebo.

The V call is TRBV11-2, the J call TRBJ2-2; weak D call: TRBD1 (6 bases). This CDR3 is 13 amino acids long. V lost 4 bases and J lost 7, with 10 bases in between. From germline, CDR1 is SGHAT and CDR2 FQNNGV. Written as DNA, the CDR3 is TGTGCCAGCAGCTCCAGGGGAAGCGGGGAGCTGTTTTTT. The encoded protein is CASSSRGSGELFF.

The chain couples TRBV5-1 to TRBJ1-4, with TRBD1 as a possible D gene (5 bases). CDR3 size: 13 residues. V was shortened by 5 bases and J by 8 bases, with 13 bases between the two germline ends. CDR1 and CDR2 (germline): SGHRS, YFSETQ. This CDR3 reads CASSSGGTEKLFF. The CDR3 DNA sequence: TGCGCCAGCAGTTCCGGGGGAACAGAAAAACTGTTTTTT.

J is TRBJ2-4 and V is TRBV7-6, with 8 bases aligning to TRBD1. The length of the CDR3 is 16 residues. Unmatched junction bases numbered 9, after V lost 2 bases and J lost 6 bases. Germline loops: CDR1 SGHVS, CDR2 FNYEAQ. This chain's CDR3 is CASSLYQGAEGNIQYF. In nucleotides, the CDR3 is TGTGCCAGCAGCTTATATCAGGGGGCCGAGGGAAACATTCAGTACTTC.

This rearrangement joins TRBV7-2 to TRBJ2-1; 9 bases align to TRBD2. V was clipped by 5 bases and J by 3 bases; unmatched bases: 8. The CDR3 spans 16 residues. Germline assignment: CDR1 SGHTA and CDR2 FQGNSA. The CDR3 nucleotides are TGTGCCAGCAGCCCCCGGGGCGGGGGGGACTACAATGAGCAGTTCTTC. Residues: CASSPRGGGDYNEQFF.

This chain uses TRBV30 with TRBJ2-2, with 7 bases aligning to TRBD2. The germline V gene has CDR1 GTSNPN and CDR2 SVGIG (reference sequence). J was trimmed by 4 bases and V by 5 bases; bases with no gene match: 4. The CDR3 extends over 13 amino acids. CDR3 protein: CAWEGLFTGELFF. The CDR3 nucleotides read TGTGCCTGGGAGGGACTATTCACCGGGGAGCTGTTTTTT.

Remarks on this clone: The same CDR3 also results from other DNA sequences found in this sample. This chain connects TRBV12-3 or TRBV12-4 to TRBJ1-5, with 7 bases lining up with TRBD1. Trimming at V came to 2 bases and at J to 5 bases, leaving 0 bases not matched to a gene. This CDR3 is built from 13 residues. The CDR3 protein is CASSLQGDQPQHF. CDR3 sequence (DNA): TGTGCCAGCAGTTTACAGGGGGATCAGCCCCAGCATTTT.

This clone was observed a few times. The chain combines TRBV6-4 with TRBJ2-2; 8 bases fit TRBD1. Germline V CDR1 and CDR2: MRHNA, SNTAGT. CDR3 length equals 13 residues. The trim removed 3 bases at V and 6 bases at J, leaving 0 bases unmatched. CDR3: CASSEDRAGELFF. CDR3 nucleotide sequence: TGTGCCAGCAGTGAGGACAGGGCCGGGGAGCTGTTTTTT.

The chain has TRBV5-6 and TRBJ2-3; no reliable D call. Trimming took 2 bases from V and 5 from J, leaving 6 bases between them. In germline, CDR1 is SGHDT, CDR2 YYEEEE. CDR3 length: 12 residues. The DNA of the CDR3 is TGTGCCAGCAGCTTTCAAATAGATACGCAGTATTTT. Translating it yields CASSFQIDTQYF.

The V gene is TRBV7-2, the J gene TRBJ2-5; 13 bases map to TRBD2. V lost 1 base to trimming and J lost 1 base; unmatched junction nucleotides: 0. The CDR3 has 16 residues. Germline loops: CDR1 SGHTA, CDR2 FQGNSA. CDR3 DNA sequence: TGTGCCAGCAGCTTAGGACTAGCGGGGGGCCAAGAGACCCAGTACTTC. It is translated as CASSLGLAGGQETQYF.

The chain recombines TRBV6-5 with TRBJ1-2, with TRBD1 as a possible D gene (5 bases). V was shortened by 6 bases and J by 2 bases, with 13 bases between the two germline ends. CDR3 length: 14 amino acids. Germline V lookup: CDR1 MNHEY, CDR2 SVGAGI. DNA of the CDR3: TGTGCCAGCAGCCCGGGGCCTCCGAACTATGGCTACACCTTC. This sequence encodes CASSPGPPNYGYTF.

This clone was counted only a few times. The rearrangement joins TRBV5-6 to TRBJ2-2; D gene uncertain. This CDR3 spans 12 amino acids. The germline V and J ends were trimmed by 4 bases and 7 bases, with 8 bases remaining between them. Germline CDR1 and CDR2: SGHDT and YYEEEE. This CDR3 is CASSTFHGELFF. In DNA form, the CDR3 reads TGTGCCAGCAGCACCTTCCACGGGGAGCTGTTTTTT.

The CDR3 sequence is CSVEARQGARAFF. The CDR3 DNA sequence: TGCAGCGTTGAAGCCCGACAGGGGGCAAGAGCTTTCTTT. This chain connects TRBV29-1 to TRBJ1-1, with 10 bases that match TRBD1. This CDR3 is built from 13 residues. Germline V lookup: CDR1 SQVTM, CDR2 ANQGSEA. V trimming: 1 base; J trimming: 10 bases; junction bases outside the gene matches: 6. The complete variable domain, with remaining parts taken from reference TRBV29-1 and TRBJ1-1, reads SAVISQKPSRDICQRGTSLTIQCQVDSQVTMMFWYRQQPGQSLTLIATANQGSEATYESGFVIDKFPISRPNLTFSTLTVSNMSPEDSSIYLCSVEARQGARAFFGQGTRLTVV.

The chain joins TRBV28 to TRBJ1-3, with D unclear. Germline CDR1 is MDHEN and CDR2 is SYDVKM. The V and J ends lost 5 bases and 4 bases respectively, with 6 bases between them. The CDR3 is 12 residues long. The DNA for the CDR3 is TGTGCCAGCAGTACTAGGGGAAACACCATATATTTT. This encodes CASSTRGNTIYF.

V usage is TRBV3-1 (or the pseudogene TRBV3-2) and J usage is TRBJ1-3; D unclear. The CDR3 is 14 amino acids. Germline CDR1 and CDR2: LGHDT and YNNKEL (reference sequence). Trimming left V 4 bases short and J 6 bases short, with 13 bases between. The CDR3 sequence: CASSLGNLINTIYF. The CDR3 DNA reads TGTGCCAGCAGCCTAGGAAACCTGATAAACACCATATATTTT.

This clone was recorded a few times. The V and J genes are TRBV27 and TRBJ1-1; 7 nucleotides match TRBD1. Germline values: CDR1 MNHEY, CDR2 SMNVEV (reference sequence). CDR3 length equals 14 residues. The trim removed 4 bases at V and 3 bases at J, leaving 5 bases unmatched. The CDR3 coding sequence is TGTGCCAGCAGTTGGGACAGCCGCCACACTGAAGCTTTCTTT. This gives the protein CASSWDSRHTEAFF.

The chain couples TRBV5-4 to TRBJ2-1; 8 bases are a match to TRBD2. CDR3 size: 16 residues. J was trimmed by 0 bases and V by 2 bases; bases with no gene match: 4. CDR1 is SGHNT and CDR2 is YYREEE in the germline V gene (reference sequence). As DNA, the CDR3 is TGTGCCAGCAGCTTACTCGCGGGGGGCTCCTACAATGAGCAGTTCTTC. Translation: CASSLLAGGSYNEQFF.

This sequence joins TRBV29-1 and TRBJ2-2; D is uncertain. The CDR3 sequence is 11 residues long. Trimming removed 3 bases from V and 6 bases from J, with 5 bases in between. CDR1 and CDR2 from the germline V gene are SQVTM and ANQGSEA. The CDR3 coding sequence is TGCAGCGTTGACGTTTCCGGGGAGCTGTTTTTT. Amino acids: CSVDVSGELFF.

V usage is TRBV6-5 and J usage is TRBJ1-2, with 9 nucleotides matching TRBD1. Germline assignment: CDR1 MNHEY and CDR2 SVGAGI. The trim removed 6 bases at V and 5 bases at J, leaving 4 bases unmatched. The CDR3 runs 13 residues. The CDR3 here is CASRSGQGYGYTF. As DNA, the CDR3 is TGTGCCAGCAGGTCTGGACAGGGGTATGGCTACACCTTC.

CDR3 bases: TGTGCCAGCTCCCCTAGAGAAACAAATAGCAATCAGCCCCAGCATTTT. It specifies CASSPRETNSNQPQHF. The J gene is TRBJ1-5, the V gene TRBV18, with D unclear. Deletions cut 6 bases from V and 0 bases from J, with 15 bases between. Germline values: CDR1 KGHSH, CDR2 LQKENI. The CDR3 runs 16 residues.

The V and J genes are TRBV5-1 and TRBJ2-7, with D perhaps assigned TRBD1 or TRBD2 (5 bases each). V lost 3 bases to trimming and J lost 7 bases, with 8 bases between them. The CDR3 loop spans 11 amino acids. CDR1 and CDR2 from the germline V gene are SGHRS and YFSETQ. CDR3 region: CASSWDLEQYF. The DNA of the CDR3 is TGCGCCAGCAGCTGGGACCTTGAGCAGTACTTC.

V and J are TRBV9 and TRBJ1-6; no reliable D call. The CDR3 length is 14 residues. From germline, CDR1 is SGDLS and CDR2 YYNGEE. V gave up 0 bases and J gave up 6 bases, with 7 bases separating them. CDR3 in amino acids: CASSVEALNSPLHF. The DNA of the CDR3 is TGTGCCAGCAGCGTAGAAGCCCTTAATTCACCCCTCCACTTT.

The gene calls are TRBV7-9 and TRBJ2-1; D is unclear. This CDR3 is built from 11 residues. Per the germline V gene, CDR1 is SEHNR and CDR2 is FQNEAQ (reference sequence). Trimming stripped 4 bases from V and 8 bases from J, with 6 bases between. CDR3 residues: CASSSSDEQFF. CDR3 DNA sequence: TGTGCCAGCAGCTCGAGTGATGAGCAGTTCTTC.

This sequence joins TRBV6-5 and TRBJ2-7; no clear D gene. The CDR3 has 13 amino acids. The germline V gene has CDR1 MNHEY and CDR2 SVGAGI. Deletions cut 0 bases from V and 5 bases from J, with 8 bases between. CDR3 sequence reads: CASSYSFPNEQYF. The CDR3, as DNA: TGTGCCAGCAGTTACTCGTTTCCTAACGAGCAGTACTTC.

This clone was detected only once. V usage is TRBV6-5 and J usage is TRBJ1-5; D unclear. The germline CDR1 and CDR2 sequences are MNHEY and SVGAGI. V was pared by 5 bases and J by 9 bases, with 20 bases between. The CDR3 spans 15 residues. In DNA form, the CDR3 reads TGTGCCAGCAGTCCCAGCGACACGGGCGCTCGGCCCCAGCATTTT. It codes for CASSPSDTGARPQHF.

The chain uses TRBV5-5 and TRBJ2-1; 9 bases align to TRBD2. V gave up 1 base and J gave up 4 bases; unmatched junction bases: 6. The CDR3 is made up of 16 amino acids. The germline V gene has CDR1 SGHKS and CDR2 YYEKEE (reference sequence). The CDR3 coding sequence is TGTGCCAGCAGCTTGTTGGGGACTAGCTCTTACAATGAGCAGTTCTTC. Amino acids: CASSLLGTSSYNEQFF.

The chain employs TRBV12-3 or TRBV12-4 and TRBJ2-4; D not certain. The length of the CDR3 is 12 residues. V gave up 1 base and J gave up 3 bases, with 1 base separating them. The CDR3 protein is CASSLGKNIQYF. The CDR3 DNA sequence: TGTGCCAGCAGTTTAGGCAAAAACATTCAGTACTTC.

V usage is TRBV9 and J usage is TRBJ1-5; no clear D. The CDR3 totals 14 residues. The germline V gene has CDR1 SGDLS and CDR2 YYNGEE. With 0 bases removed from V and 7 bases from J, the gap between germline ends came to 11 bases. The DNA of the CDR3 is TGTGCCAGCAGCGTAGGTCCGGGGTCGCAGCCCCAGCATTTT. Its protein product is CASSVGPGSQPQHF.

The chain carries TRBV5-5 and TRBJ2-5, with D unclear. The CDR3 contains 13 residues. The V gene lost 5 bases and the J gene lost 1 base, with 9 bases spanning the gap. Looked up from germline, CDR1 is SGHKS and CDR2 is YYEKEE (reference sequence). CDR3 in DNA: TGTGCCAGCAGTTTTCAGCCCCAAGAGACCCAGTACTTC. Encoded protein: CASSFQPQETQYF.

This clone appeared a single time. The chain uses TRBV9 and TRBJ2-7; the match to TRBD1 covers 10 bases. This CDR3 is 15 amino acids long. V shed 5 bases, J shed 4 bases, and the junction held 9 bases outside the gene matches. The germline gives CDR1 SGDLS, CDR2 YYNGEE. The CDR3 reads CASSYSGTGEYEQYF. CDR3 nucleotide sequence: TGTGCCAGCAGTTATTCCGGGACAGGGGAATACGAGCAGTACTTC.